This T cell receptor (beta chain) is from a study of blood T cell repertoires in COVID-19. Study-wide background: The origin of the acute and convalescent COVID-19 samples was the United States, Italy and Spain.

This table comes from immunoSEQ multiplex PCR, and its TCRdb copy is limited to in-frame clones, with some not included. Here the sample spans 110,000 to 150,000 clones, over 75% being singletons. The CDR3 covers 14 residues. The germline V gene has CDR1 MNHEY and CDR2 SVGEGT. Unmatched junction bases numbered 1, after V lost 2 bases and J lost 1 base. Turning to this clone: This CDR3 is also generated by other DNA sequences in the sample.

The sequencing sample was made of peripheral blood. The rearrangement links TRBV6-2 or TRBV6-3 to TRBJ1-1; 7 nucleotides agree with TRBD1. This TCR was recovered from a woman aged 60-70 years with active COVID-19. The CDR3 nucleotides read TGTGCCAGCAGTTACCAGGGGGGGAACACTGAAGCTTTCTTT. This encodes CASSYQGGNTEAFF.